The clone carrying this TCR beta chain showed up just a few times. The repertoire was sequenced with immunoSEQ multiplex PCR; TCRdb's copy has only in-frame clones and lacks some. The sample includes about 50,000 clones, almost 80% of them seen just once. The record originates from a study of blood T cell repertoires in COVID-19. V lost 4 bases, J lost 6 bases, and 16 bases lay in between. This CDR3 region has 14 residues. Germline CDR1 and CDR2: SGDLS and YYNGEE. The sample was PBMCs or T cells enriched from blood (not recorded which). The chain couples TRBV9 to TRBJ1-2; the D gene is possibly TRBD1 (5 bases). This sequence originates from a woman in her forties or fifties with acute COVID-19. This CDR3 reads CASSSPGGFHGYTF. The CDR3 region has the DNA TGTGCCAGCAGCTCCCCGGGGGGGTTTCATGGCTACACCTTC.